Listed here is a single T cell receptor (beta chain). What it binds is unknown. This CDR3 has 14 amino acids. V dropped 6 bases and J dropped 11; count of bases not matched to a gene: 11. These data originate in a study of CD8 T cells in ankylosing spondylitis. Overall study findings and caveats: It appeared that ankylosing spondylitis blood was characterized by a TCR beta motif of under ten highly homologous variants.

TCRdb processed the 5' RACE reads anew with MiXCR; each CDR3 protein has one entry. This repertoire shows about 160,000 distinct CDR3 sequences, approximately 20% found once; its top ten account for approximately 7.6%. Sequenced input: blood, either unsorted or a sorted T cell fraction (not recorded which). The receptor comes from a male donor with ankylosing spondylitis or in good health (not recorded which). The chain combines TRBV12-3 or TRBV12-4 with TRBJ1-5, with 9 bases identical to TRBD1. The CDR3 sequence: CASSRDRAEGTQHF. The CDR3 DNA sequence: TGTGCCAGCAGCCGGGACAGGGCGGAAGGGACCCAGCATTTT.